The 9 T cell receptor beta chains below were found in one sample sequenced in a study of cytomegalovirus exposure and HLA in healthy donors. The study ran its PCR with 60 Vbeta and 13 Jbeta primers. TCRdb's copy holds only in-frame clones and misses some; the assay was immunoSEQ multiplex PCR. The sample records about 150,000 clones, nearly 80% being singletons. Material: PBMCs. The source is a woman younger than 45 in good health and CMV-seronegative.

This chain uses TRBV14 with TRBJ2-1, with TRBD2 as a possible D gene (6 bases). V was shortened by 6 bases and J by 5 bases, with 14 bases between the two germline ends. Germline V gene lookup returns CDR1 SGHDN and CDR2 FVKESK. This CDR3 has 14 amino acids. The CDR3 DNA sequence: TGTGCCAGCAGGTTGCGGGGCTCGGACAATGAGCAGTTCTTC. It codes for CASRLRGSDNEQFF.

The V call is TRBV19, the J call TRBJ1-2; tentatively, D is TRBD1 (5 bases). The length of the CDR3 is 15 residues. Looked up from germline, CDR1 is LNHDA and CDR2 is SQIVND (reference sequence). Trimming took 6 bases from V and 7 from J, leaving 21 bases between them. The CDR3 protein is CASRQTPQQVVGYTF. The DNA of the CDR3 is TGTGCCAGTAGACAGACCCCCCAACAGGTTGTTGGCTACACCTTC.

This clone was counted between two and nine times. In nucleotides, the CDR3 is TGCGCCAGCAGCCTATCGGGGGGGGGCACAGATACGCAGTATTTT. Its translation: CASSLSGGGTDTQYF. The genes are TRBV4-1 and TRBJ2-3, with TRBD2 matching 8 bases. J lost 1 base, V lost 4 bases, and 4 bases had no gene match. The CDR3 sequence is 15 residues long. Germline CDR1 is MGHRA and CDR2 is YSYEKL.

For this clone: Relative to the germline gene, one junction end is altered; a read error may explain this. This sequence joins TRBV30 and TRBJ2-1; D may match TRBD1 or TRBD2 (6 bases each). The germline CDR1 and CDR2 sequences are GTSNPN and SVGIG (reference sequence). This CDR3 contains 14 residues. The CDR3 nucleotides are TGTGCCAGGAGCGGGCTGGACAGCTACAATGAGCAGTTCTTC. As protein: CARSGLDSYNEQFF.

The V call is TRBV18, the J call TRBJ1-5; 10 bases are a match to TRBD1. This CDR3 contains 15 residues. Germline V gene lookup returns CDR1 KGHSH and CDR2 LQKENI. V lost 4 bases, J lost 4 bases, and 4 bases stayed unmatched. The CDR3: CASSRGTGENQPQHF. The CDR3 coding sequence is TGTGCCAGCTCACGTGGGACAGGGGAAAATCAGCCCCAGCATTTT.

This sequence joins TRBV5-1 and TRBJ2-1; maybe TRBD1 (6 bases). The CDR3 extends over 16 amino acids. Deletions cut 0 bases from V and 8 bases from J, with 18 bases between. CDR1 is SGHRS, CDR2 YFSETQ, per germline. CDR3 region: CASSLAVDSVLDEQFF. The DNA of the CDR3 is TGCGCCAGCAGCTTGGCCGTGGACAGCGTTTTGGATGAGCAGTTCTTC. Based on the CDR3 plus reference TRBV5-1 and TRBJ2-1, the full variable domain is KAGVTQTPRYLIKTRGQQVTLSCSPISGHRSVSWYQQTPGQGLQFLFEYFSETQRNKGNFPGRFSGRQFSNSRSEMNVSTLELGDSALYLCASSLAVDSVLDEQFFGPGTRLTVL.

The chain links TRBV27 to TRBJ1-1; D remains unclear. The V gene's germline CDR1 is MNHEY and CDR2 SMNVEV (reference sequence). The ends were cut back, 6 bases at V and 3 bases at J, with 17 bases in the middle. CDR3 length equals 15 residues. CDR3 amino acids: CASSPSIGGYTEAFF. The DNA for the CDR3 is TGTGCCAGCAGCCCTAGCATAGGCGGTTACACTGAAGCTTTCTTT.

V and J are TRBV7-8 and TRBJ1-3; 7 bases match TRBD1. The trim removed 5 bases at V and 2 bases at J, leaving 6 bases unmatched. The CDR3 length is 15 residues. Germline V gene lookup returns CDR1 SGHVS and CDR2 FQNEAQ. The CDR3 protein is CASSLSGQAGNTIYF. The CDR3 DNA sequence: TGTGCCAGCAGCCTTTCCGGACAGGCTGGAAACACCATATATTTT.

The rearrangement links TRBV5-1 to TRBJ2-7, with D tentatively TRBD2 (6 bases). Trimming shortened V by 4 bases and J by 3 bases, and 14 bases separated the two germline ends. The CDR3 has 14 residues. Germline V gene data show CDR1 as SGHRS and CDR2 as YFSETQ. CDR3 sequence: CASSPGTAFYEQYF. CDR3 DNA: TGCGCCAGCAGCCCCGGGACTGCTTTCTACGAGCAGTACTTC.